This TCR beta chain was found in a study of shared clonotypes between healthy human individuals. Study findings and constraints: There were few donors, and this limited the genetic and exposure-history diversity represented.

Note on this clone: Its antigen is not identified.

Per the authors' pipeline: Junction-only sequences without quality scores were provided by ImmunoSEQ, so filtering was different. Using immunoSEQ multiplex PCR, the repertoire was profiled, and TCRdb retains in-frame clones only, with some absent. For V, J and clone size, that table is used; D and trimming come from the DNA. The sample holds about 480,000 clones; 75% to 80% are singletons and the top ten take around 13%. The CDR3 runs 16 residues. The V and J ends lost 5 bases and 5 bases respectively, with 20 bases between them. Germline CDR1 SGHTA, CDR2 FQGTGA. Sequences were obtained from PBMCs. V is TRBV7-3 and J is TRBJ2-3, with D perhaps matching TRBD2 (6 bases). This TCR came from a woman in her 40s in good health. Some clones in this sample may be carry-over from other donors' samples. CDR3 in DNA: TGTGCCAGCAGCCCCAAAACGGGCACTAGCTTAGATACGCAGTATTTT. It is translated as CASSPKTGTSLDTQYF. Together with reference TRBV7-3 and TRBJ2-3, the CDR3 gives the full variable domain: GAGVSQTPSNKVTEKGKYVELRCDPISGHTALYWYRQSLGQGPEFLIYFQGTGAADDSGLPNDRFFAVRPEGSVSTLKIQRTERGDSAVYLCASSPKTGTSLDTQYFGPGTRLTVL.